These 31 T cell receptor beta chains were sequenced from one sample in a study of blood T cell repertoires in COVID-19. Sequenced by immunoSEQ multiplex PCR; TCRdb stores in-frame clones only, minus some. This sample yields some 410,000 clones, of which more than 75% are seen a single time; 0.97% belongs to the top ten. The sample consisted of PBMCs or T cells enriched from blood (not recorded which). The origin of the receptors is a woman in her 30s with acute COVID-19.

V gene TRBV7-2 combines with J gene TRBJ2-7, with TRBD1 identical over 7 bases. The CDR3 is made up of 14 amino acids. Per germline, CDR1 SGHTA and CDR2 FQGNSA. J was trimmed by 2 bases and V by 0 bases; bases with no gene match: 1. DNA for the CDR3: TGTGCCAGCAGCTTAGCGGACAGGCCCTACGAGCAGTACTTC. Protein sequence: CASSLADRPYEQYF.

The chain is built from TRBV5-1 and TRBJ2-2; D is possibly TRBD1 (6 bases). The CDR3 runs 16 residues. Trimming shortened V by 0 bases and J by 0 bases, and 9 bases separated the two germline ends. Germline lookup yields CDR1 SGHRS and CDR2 YFSETQ. The CDR3 sequence: CASSLARTANTGELFF. DNA for the CDR3: TGCGCCAGCAGCTTGGCCCGGACAGCGAACACCGGGGAGCTGTTTTTT. Combining the CDR3 with reference TRBV5-1 and TRBJ2-2 gives the whole variable domain KAGVTQTPRYLIKTRGQQVTLSCSPISGHRSVSWYQQTPGQGLQFLFEYFSETQRNKGNFPGRFSGRQFSNSRSEMNVSTLELGDSALYLCASSLARTANTGELFFGEGSRLTVL.

This chain links TRBV24-1 with TRBJ2-1; TRBD1 matches at 8 bases. J gave up 7 bases and V 5 bases, and 6 bases lay outside the gene matches. This CDR3 region has 14 residues. The germline V gene has CDR1 KGHDR and CDR2 SFDVKD. The CDR3 loop is CATSANRGSNEQFF. CDR3 coding DNA: TGTGCCACCAGTGCGAACAGGGGGTCGAATGAGCAGTTCTTC.

This clone was picked up one time. J is TRBJ1-2 and V is TRBV29-1; weak D call: TRBD1 (5 bases). Germline CDR1 reads SQVTM; CDR2 reads ANQGSEA. The CDR3 has 14 residues. V lost 7 bases, J lost 8 bases, and 23 bases lay in between. The CDR3 spells CSARPGGARGGYTF. DNA of the CDR3: TGCAGCGCCCGACCCGGCGGGGCTCGCGGCGGCTACACCTTC.

The rearrangement uses TRBV7-9 and TRBJ1-1; 7 nucleotides match TRBD1. CDR1 and CDR2 from the germline V gene are SEHNR and FQNEAQ (reference sequence). CDR3 length equals 15 residues. V dropped 5 bases and J dropped 0; count of bases not matched to a gene: 6. The CDR3 bases are TGTGCCAGCAGCCCACAGGGGATTATGAACACTGAAGCTTTCTTT. This codes for CASSPQGIMNTEAFF.

The chain is built from TRBV7-3 and TRBJ2-3; 13 bases align to TRBD2. CDR1 and CDR2 (germline): SGHTA, FQGTGA. This CDR3 contains 18 residues. With V trimmed by 3 bases and J by 3 bases, 9 bases remained unmatched. CDR3 residues: CASSFGTSGAGLTDTQYF. In nucleotides, the CDR3 is TGTGCCAGCAGCTTTGGGACTAGCGGGGCAGGGTTGACAGATACGCAGTATTTT.

This chain uses TRBV15 with TRBJ1-3; 7 nucleotides align to TRBD1. The CDR3 runs to 18 residues. V was clipped by 4 bases and J by 0 bases; unmatched bases: 12. From germline, CDR1 is LNHNV and CDR2 YYDKDF (reference sequence). CDR3 coding DNA: TGTGCCACCAGCAAGAAAAGCAGGACAGGCCACTCTGGAAACACCATATATTTT. Encoded protein: CATSKKSRTGHSGNTIYF.

Only a few counts were recorded for this clone. The chain combines TRBV6-6 with TRBJ1-6; 9 bases align to TRBD1. The CDR3 has 19 residues. The J segment lost 1 base and the V segment lost 8 bases, leaving 15 bases of the junction unmatched. Germline assignment: CDR1 MNHNY and CDR2 SVGAGI (reference sequence). The CDR3 DNA reads TGTGCCAGCGGTCTCCAGCCGGGACAGGGCCGATCCTATAATTCACCCCTCCACTTT. Translated, it gives CASGLQPGQGRSYNSPLHF.

The rearrangement joins TRBV28 to TRBJ2-3, with TRBD2 matching over 8 bases. CDR3 size: 14 residues. Germline V gene lookup returns CDR1 MDHEN and CDR2 SYDVKM. The junction had 2 bases not matched to a gene; V was cut back by 2 bases and J by 4 bases. This CDR3 is CASSLVSGADTQYF. The CDR3 DNA sequence: TGTGCCAGCAGTTTAGTTAGCGGGGCAGATACGCAGTATTTT.

The rearrangement links TRBV9 to TRBJ2-7, with TRBD1 identical over 8 bases. CDR1 is SGDLS and CDR2 is YYNGEE in the germline V gene. The length of the CDR3 is 18 residues. The J segment lost 0 bases and the V segment lost 4 bases, leaving 15 bases of the junction unmatched. The CDR3 DNA reads TGTGCCAGCAGCTTCCGGACAGGGCGACGGGGGTACTCCTACGAGCAGTACTTC. Residues: CASSFRTGRRGYSYEQYF. Looking up the rest from reference TRBV9 and TRBJ2-7 gives the full variable domain: DSGVTQTPKHLITATGQRVTLRCSPRSGDLSVYWYQQSLDQGLQFLIQYYNGEERAKGNILERFSAQQFPDLHSELNLSSLELGDSALYFCASSFRTGRRGYSYEQYFGPGTRLTVT.

This clone was picked up many times. The chain combines TRBV15 with TRBJ2-5, with D possibly being TRBD1 (5 bases). The CDR3 is 12 residues long. Between the trimmed V and J ends, which lost 0 bases and 12 bases, there was a span of 11 bases. CDR1 and CDR2 from the germline V gene are LNHNV and YYDKDF (reference sequence). The CDR3 sequence is CATSRDRGLKYF. In DNA form, the CDR3 reads TGTGCCACCAGCAGAGATAGGGGCCTGAAGTACTTC.

This chain connects TRBV7-2 to TRBJ2-4; 7 bases map to TRBD2. The CDR3 extends over 15 amino acids. The germline gives CDR1 SGHTA, CDR2 FQGNSA. J was trimmed by 4 bases and V by 4 bases; bases with no gene match: 7. The CDR3 spells CASSSGEGRKNIQYF. The DNA of the CDR3 is TGTGCCAGCAGCTCGGGGGAGGGACGAAAAAACATTCAGTACTTC.

The chain has TRBV9 and TRBJ1-2, with 12 bases fitting TRBD1. The length of the CDR3 is 16 residues. Germline lookup yields CDR1 SGDLS and CDR2 YYNGEE. V gave up 3 bases and J gave up 6 bases; unmatched junction bases: 9. As DNA, the CDR3 is TGTGCCAGCAGCGGATCCGGGACAGGGGGCGCGGATGGCTACACCTTC. This encodes CASSGSGTGGADGYTF.

The chain uses TRBV5-4 and TRBJ2-2; D unresolved. The length of the CDR3 is 12 residues. Trimming left V 7 bases short and J 4 bases short, with 8 bases between. Germline V gives CDR1 SGHNT, CDR2 YYREEE (reference sequence). The CDR3 DNA sequence: TGTGCCAGCCATCCGGGCACCGGGGAGCTGTTTTTT. Translated: CASHPGTGELFF.

This clone appeared a single time. V usage is TRBV7-8 and J usage is TRBJ1-1; TRBD1 aligns across 7 bases. CDR1 and CDR2 from the germline V gene are SGHVS and FQNEAQ. Trimming took 2 bases from V and 1 from J; bases not matched to a gene: 7. The length of the CDR3 is 16 residues. CDR3 bases: TGTGCCAGCAGCTTACGCAGGGGGATGGGGAACACTGAAGCTTTCTTT. As protein: CASSLRRGMGNTEAFF.

The chain joins TRBV28 to TRBJ1-5; D is unresolved. CDR1 is MDHEN, CDR2 SYDVKM, per germline. With 3 bases removed from V and 3 bases from J, the gap between germline ends came to 9 bases. The CDR3 has 14 amino acids. The CDR3 is CASSLGGNNQPQHF. The CDR3, as DNA: TGTGCCAGCAGTTTGGGAGGGAACAATCAGCCCCAGCATTTT.

The chain uses TRBV6-4 and TRBJ1-4; D not resolved. This CDR3 comprises 14 residues. Germline lookup yields CDR1 MRHNA and CDR2 SNTAGT. Deletions cut 8 bases from V and 6 bases from J, with 16 bases between. For the CDR3, the DNA is TGTGCCAGCCCCGCGGGCAGGTTTCATGAAAAACTGTTTTTT. Protein: CASPAGRFHEKLFF.

This rearrangement joins TRBV7-9 to TRBJ1-1, with a possible D match to TRBD1 (6 bases). V lost 4 bases, J lost 2 bases, and 11 bases lay in between. The CDR3 loop spans 14 amino acids. Germline V gene sequence: CDR1 SEHNR, CDR2 FQNEAQ (reference sequence). The CDR3 protein is CASSSWTVNTEAFF. DNA for the CDR3: TGTGCCAGCAGCTCTTGGACAGTTAACACTGAAGCTTTCTTT.

This chain links TRBV21-1 with TRBJ1-6; the DNA was not used to check the table's D call, TRBD1. TRBV21-1 is flagged as a pseudogene. CDR3 length equals 14 residues. CDR3 residues: CASSNTQGSSPLHF. In DNA form, the CDR3 reads TGTGCCAGCAGCAACACCCAGGGTAGTTCACCCCTCCACTTT.

The chain combines TRBV6-5 with TRBJ1-6; no definite D call. Looked up from germline, CDR1 is MNHEY and CDR2 is SVGAGI. CDR3 length equals 15 residues. V was clipped by 4 bases and J by 5 bases, with 12 bases between them. Here the CDR3 DNA reads TGTGCCAGCAGTTCCTCCGACGGGGATAATTCACCCCTCCACTTT. It translates to CASSSSDGDNSPLHF.

The V and J genes are TRBV2 and TRBJ1-1, with D perhaps matching TRBD1 (5 bases). The V end was cut by 10 bases, the J end by 1 base, with 7 bases between. The CDR3 is made up of 11 amino acids. Per germline, CDR1 SNHLY and CDR2 FYNNEI. This chain's CDR3 is CANTGNTEAFF. In DNA, the CDR3 is TGTGCCAACACAGGGAACACTGAAGCTTTCTTT.

The chain joins TRBV19 to TRBJ2-3, with D tentatively TRBD2 (6 bases). This CDR3 has 16 amino acids. V lost 6 bases and J 4 bases, leaving 20 bases between the germline ends. The germline CDR1 and CDR2 sequences are LNHDA and SQIVND (reference sequence). For the CDR3, the DNA is TGTGCCAGTAGAAAACCCTCCGGGACTTCACCAGATACGCAGTATTTT. Its protein product is CASRKPSGTSPDTQYF.

The chain carries TRBV7-9 and TRBJ2-7; TRBD1 agrees at 8 bases. This CDR3 is 14 amino acids long. J lost 3 bases, V lost 5 bases, and 6 bases had no gene match. In germline, CDR1 is SEHNR, CDR2 FQNEAQ (reference sequence). CDR3 sequence (DNA): TGTGCCAGCAGCACCCGGGACAGGAGCTACGAGCAGTACTTC. It yields the protein CASSTRDRSYEQYF.

The chain is built from TRBV9 and TRBJ2-1; no definite D call. The V end was cut by 0 bases, the J end by 9 bases, with 7 bases between. CDR1 SGDLS and CDR2 YYNGEE come from the germline V gene. The CDR3 extends over 12 amino acids. The chain's CDR3 is CASSVAEREQFF. The DNA of the CDR3 is TGTGCCAGCAGCGTAGCCGAGCGTGAGCAGTTCTTC.

This clone was counted a single time. J is TRBJ2-6 and V is TRBV2; TRBD2 matches at 7 bases. CDR1 is SNHLY, CDR2 FYNNEI, per germline. This CDR3 is built from 19 residues. J gave up 0 bases and V 3 bases, and 11 bases lay outside the gene matches. The CDR3 reads CASSDMGRGRGSGANVLTF. The CDR3 DNA is TGTGCCAGCAGTGACATGGGAAGAGGGAGGGGCTCTGGGGCCAACGTCCTGACTTTC. Variable domain in full (rest from reference TRBV2 and TRBJ2-6): EPEVTQTPSHQVTQMGQEVILRCVPISNHLYFYWYRQILGQKVEFLVSFYNNEISEKSEIFDDQFSVERPDGSNFTLKIRSTKLEDSAMYFCASSDMGRGRGSGANVLTFGAGSRLTVL.

V is TRBV6-5 and J is TRBJ1-2; a weak D match, TRBD1 (6 bases). Germline CDR1 reads MNHEY; CDR2 reads SVGAGI. The CDR3 length is 14 residues. V was clipped by 4 bases and J by 7 bases, with 16 bases between them. The DNA of the CDR3 is TGTGCCAGCAGTTCCCTAACGACAGGCGGTGGCTACACCTTC. Its translation is CASSSLTTGGGYTF.

This sequence joins TRBV19 and TRBJ2-7, with a possible D match to TRBD1 (6 bases). Trimming stripped 2 bases from V and 2 bases from J, with 13 bases between. The CDR3 loop spans 15 amino acids. The germline V gene has CDR1 LNHDA and CDR2 SQIVND (reference sequence). CDR3 nucleotides: TGTGCCAGTAGTATATCCCGGACAGAGACCTACGAGCAGTACTTC. The encoded protein is CASSISRTETYEQYF.

CDR3 amino acids: CASSFGGAREKLFF. CDR3 nucleotides: TGTGCCAGCAGCTTTGGGGGGGCTCGTGAAAAACTGTTTTTT. The chain uses TRBV5-6 and TRBJ1-4, with D possibly TRBD1 on 6 matching bases. CDR1 is SGHDT, CDR2 YYEEEE, per germline. The CDR3 is 14 residues long. V gave up 2 bases and J gave up 7 bases, with 12 bases separating them.

The chain employs TRBV19 and TRBJ1-2, with D unclear. The CDR3 totals 19 residues. V was cut by 3 bases and J by 2 bases, with 25 bases left in between. The germline gives CDR1 LNHDA, CDR2 SQIVND (reference sequence). The CDR3 protein is CASSITSTDVKKKNYGYTF. CDR3 nucleotide sequence: TGTGCCAGTAGTATTACGTCAACAGACGTTAAAAAAAAGAACTATGGCTACACCTTC.

J is TRBJ2-7 and V is TRBV7-9, with TRBD2 as a possible D gene (6 bases). The CDR3 consists of 13 residues. The germline V gene encodes CDR1 SEHNR and CDR2 FQNEAQ (reference sequence). Trimming stripped 5 bases from V and 6 bases from J, with 14 bases between. Here the CDR3 reads CASSDGRGIEQYF. The DNA for the CDR3 is TGTGCCAGCAGCGATGGCCGGGGGATCGAGCAGTACTTC.

V usage is TRBV28 and J usage is TRBJ1-2; 11 bases are shared with TRBD1. Germline loops: CDR1 MDHEN, CDR2 SYDVKM. Germline trimming cut 3 bases from V and 2 bases from J; bases unmatched to any gene: 5. This CDR3 comprises 16 residues. This chain's CDR3 is CASSLTGQGANYGYTF. In nucleotides, the CDR3 is TGTGCCAGCAGTTTGACAGGACAGGGGGCGAACTATGGCTACACCTTC.